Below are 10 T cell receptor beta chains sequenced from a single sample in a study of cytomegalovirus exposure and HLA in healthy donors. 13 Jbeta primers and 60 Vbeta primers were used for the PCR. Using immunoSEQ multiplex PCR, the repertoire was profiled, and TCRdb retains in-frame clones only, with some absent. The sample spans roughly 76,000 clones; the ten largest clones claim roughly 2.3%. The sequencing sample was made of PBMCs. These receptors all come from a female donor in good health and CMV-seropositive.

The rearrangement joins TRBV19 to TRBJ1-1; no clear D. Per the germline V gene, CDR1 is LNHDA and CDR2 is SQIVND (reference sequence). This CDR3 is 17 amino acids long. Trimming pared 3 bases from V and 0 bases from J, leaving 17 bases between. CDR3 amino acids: CASSMSGSMGLNTEAFF. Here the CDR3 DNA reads TGTGCCAGTAGTATGAGTGGGAGTATGGGCTTGAACACTGAAGCTTTCTTT.

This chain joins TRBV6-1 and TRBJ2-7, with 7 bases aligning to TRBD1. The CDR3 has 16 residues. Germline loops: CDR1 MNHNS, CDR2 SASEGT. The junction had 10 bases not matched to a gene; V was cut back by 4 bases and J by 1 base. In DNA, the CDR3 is TGTGCCAGCAGTGCAGATGCAGGGACAGCGTCCTACGAGCAGTACTTC. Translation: CASSADAGTASYEQYF.

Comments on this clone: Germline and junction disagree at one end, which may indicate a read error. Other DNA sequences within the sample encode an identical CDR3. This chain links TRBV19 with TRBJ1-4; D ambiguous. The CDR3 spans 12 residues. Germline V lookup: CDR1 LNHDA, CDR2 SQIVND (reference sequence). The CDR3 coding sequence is TGCGCCAGTAGTATAGTCTCGGAAAAACTGTTTTTT. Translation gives CASSIVSEKLFF.

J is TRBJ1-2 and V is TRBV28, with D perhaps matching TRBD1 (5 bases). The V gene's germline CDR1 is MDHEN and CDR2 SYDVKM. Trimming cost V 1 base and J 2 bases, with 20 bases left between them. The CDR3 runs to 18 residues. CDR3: CASSLSGLGGTVNYGYTF. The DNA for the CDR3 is TGTGCCAGCAGTTTATCGGGTCTCGGCGGGACGGTGAACTATGGCTACACCTTC.

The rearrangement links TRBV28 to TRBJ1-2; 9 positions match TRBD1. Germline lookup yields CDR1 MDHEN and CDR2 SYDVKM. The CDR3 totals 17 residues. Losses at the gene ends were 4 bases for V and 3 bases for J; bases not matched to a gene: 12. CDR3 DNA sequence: TGTGCCAGCAGTTCCAATGTTAGGACAGGGGAGCACTATGGCTACACCTTC. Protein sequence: CASSSNVRTGEHYGYTF.

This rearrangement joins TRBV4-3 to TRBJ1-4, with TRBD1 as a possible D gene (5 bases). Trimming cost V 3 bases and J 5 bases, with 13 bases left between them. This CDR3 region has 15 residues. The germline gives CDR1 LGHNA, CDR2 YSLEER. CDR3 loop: CASSHPQGSNEKLFF. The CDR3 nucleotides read TGCGCCAGCAGCCATCCTCAGGGATCAAATGAAAAACTGTTTTTT.

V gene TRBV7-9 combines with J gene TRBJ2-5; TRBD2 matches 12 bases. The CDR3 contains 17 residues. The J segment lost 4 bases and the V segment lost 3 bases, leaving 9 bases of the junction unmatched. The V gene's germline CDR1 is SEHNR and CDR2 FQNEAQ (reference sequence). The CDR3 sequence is CASSFSLAGGPRETQYF. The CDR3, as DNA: TGTGCCAGCAGCTTTTCGCTAGCGGGGGGGCCTAGAGAGACCCAGTACTTC.

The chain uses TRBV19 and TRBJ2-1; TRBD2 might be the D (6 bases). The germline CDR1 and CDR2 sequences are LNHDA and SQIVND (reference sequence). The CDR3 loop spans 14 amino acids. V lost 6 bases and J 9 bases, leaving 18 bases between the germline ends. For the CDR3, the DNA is TGTGCCAGTAGGGGGGGTCTGAGGGGAGGTGAGCAGTTCTTC. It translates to CASRGGLRGGEQFF.

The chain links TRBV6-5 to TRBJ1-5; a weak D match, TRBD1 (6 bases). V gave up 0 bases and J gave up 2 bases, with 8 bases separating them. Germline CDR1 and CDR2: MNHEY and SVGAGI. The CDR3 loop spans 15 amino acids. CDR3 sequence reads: CASSYSGGGNQPQHF. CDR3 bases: TGTGCCAGCAGTTACTCAGGGGGTGGCAATCAGCCCCAGCATTTT.

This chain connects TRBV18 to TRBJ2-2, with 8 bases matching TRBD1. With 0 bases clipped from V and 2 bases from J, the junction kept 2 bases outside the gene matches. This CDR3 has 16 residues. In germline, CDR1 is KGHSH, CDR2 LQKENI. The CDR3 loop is CASSPPDRGNTGELFF. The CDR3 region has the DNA TGTGCCAGCTCACCACCCGACAGGGGCAACACCGGGGAGCTGTTTTTT.